The clone carrying this T cell receptor (beta chain) was detected a few times. This record comes from a study of T cells in localized non-small cell lung cancer. Profiled with immunoSEQ multiplex PCR; TCRdb holds only in-frame clones, not every one. Among approximately 2,200 clones listed, roughly 29% were seen once. Germline V gene lookup returns CDR1 KGHSH and CDR2 LQKENI. This CDR3 comprises 14 residues. Trimming cost V 2 bases and J 1 base, with 8 bases left between them. Sequencing used lung tumor tissue, obtained before any cancer treatment. The sequence was collected from a man between 40 and 69 years old with stage III squamous cell lung carcinoma. The J gene is TRBJ1-1, the V gene TRBV18; maybe TRBD1 (5 bases). As DNA, the CDR3 is TGTGCCAGCTCACCAAGGGGAAGGAACACTGAAGCTTTCTTT. Translating it yields CASSPRGRNTEAFF.